One sample yielded the 15 T cell receptor beta chains listed below, sequenced in a study of T cells after posttransplantation cyclophosphamide. Busulfan-fludarabine conditioning, marrow transplant, and cyclophosphamide on days +3 and +4 were administered. Generated by immunoSEQ multiplex PCR, the TCRdb table keeps only in-frame clones and is missing some. The sample lists 5,400 or so clones; approximately 83% were seen once. The sample in question was CD4+ T cells sorted from blood, obtained 350 to 380 days after allogeneic stem cell transplant with posttransplant cyclophosphamide. These receptors came from a male patient in his fifties or sixties who received an allogeneic stem cell transplant from a related donor and was CMV-positive. A subset of T cells may come from the graft donor.

The V and J genes are TRBV6-5 and TRBJ2-1, with 13 bases matching TRBD2. V lost 6 bases to trimming and J lost 9 bases; unmatched junction nucleotides: 8. The CDR3 has 15 amino acids. Germline assignment: CDR1 MNHEY and CDR2 SVGAGI. The CDR3 DNA follows: TGTGCCAGCAGGGGAGTGGGACTAGCGGGACGTGAGCAGTTCTTC. Translated: CASRGVGLAGREQFF.

The CDR3 spells CASGLTLLGLAGDGDLYLTQYF. For the CDR3, the DNA is TGTGCTAGTGGTTTGACGCTCCTGGGACTAGCGGGAGATGGGGATCTATACCTTACGCAGTATTTT. The chain recombines TRBV12-5 with TRBJ2-3; TRBD2 agrees at 14 bases. The CDR3 spans 22 residues. Trimming removed 2 bases from V and 8 bases from J; junction bases left unmatched: 24. CDR1 LGHNT and CDR2 FRNRAP come from the germline V gene.

The chain is built from TRBV29-1 and TRBJ2-1; the match to TRBD1 covers 9 bases. CDR1 and CDR2 (germline): SQVTM, ANQGSEA. The CDR3 is made up of 17 amino acids. Germline trimming cut 4 bases from V and 5 bases from J; bases unmatched to any gene: 15. This CDR3 reads CSVGGWPGTGRNNEQFF. The CDR3 DNA follows: TGCAGCGTTGGTGGTTGGCCCGGGACAGGGCGCAACAATGAGCAGTTCTTC.

The V and J genes are TRBV4-3 and TRBJ1-2; 11 nucleotides line up with TRBD1. The CDR3 is 16 amino acids. With 5 bases clipped from V and 7 bases from J, the junction kept 12 bases outside the gene matches. From germline, CDR1 is LGHNA and CDR2 YSLEER. The CDR3 DNA reads as TGCGCCAGCAGCTCATCAATGGACAGGGGGCGAAGTGGCTACACCTTC. Amino acids: CASSSSMDRGRSGYTF.

This clone occurred a few times. The chain joins TRBV19 to TRBJ2-1; weak D call: TRBD2 (5 bases). V shed 7 bases and J shed 0 bases, with 13 bases lying between them. This CDR3 comprises 15 residues. Per germline, CDR1 LNHDA and CDR2 SQIVND (reference sequence). The CDR3 region is CASTQSGLSYNEQFF. In DNA, the CDR3 is TGTGCCAGTACTCAAAGCGGACTCTCCTACAATGAGCAGTTCTTC.

CDR3 loop: CASSYFGEAFF. The CDR3 DNA sequence: TGTGCCAGCAGTTACTTCGGGGAAGCTTTCTTT. The rearrangement joins TRBV6-5 to TRBJ1-1; D not certain. CDR3 length: 11 amino acids. With 1 base removed from V and 8 bases from J, the gap between germline ends came to 5 bases. The germline V gene encodes CDR1 MNHEY and CDR2 SVGAGI.

The chain joins TRBV7-9 to TRBJ1-1; a weak D match, TRBD1 (6 bases). Germline lookup yields CDR1 SEHNR and CDR2 FQNEAQ (reference sequence). V dropped 5 bases and J dropped 3 bases, with 10 bases sitting between them. The CDR3 runs 13 residues. CDR3 DNA sequence: TGTGCCAGCAGCGTGGACAGCTACACTGAAGCTTTCTTT. Its translation is CASSVDSYTEAFF. Together with reference TRBV7-9 and TRBJ1-1, the CDR3 gives the full variable domain: DTGVSQNPRHKITKRGQNVTFRCDPISEHNRLYWYRQTLGQGPEFLTYFQNEAQLEKSRLLSDRFSAERPKGSFSTLEIQRTEQGDSAMYLCASSVDSYTEAFFGQGTRLTVV.

The chain recombines TRBV9 with TRBJ2-3; tentatively, D is TRBD2 (6 bases). Trimming removed 1 base from V and 1 base from J, with 10 bases in between. CDR1 is SGDLS and CDR2 is YYNGEE in the germline V gene. The CDR3 extends over 15 amino acids. This chain's CDR3 is CASSVSTSGTDTQYF. The CDR3 region has the DNA TGTGCCAGCAGCGTATCGACTAGTGGCACAGATACGCAGTATTTT.

The gene calls are TRBV5-1 and TRBJ2-7, with 7 bases identical to TRBD1. Germline lookup yields CDR1 SGHRS and CDR2 YFSETQ. The CDR3 extends over 16 amino acids. V dropped 0 bases and J dropped 3; count of bases not matched to a gene: 9. The CDR3 DNA is TGCGCCAGCAGCTTGGAGACCGGGACAGATTACTACGAGCAGTACTTC. Translated, it gives CASSLETGTDYYEQYF.

The CDR3 DNA is TGTGCCAGCAGCCCCCCCCGGGAGGACACTGAAGCTTTCTTT. This encodes CASSPPREDTEAFF. V usage is TRBV21-1 and J usage is TRBJ1-1. TRBV21-1 has pseudogene status. This CDR3 comprises 14 residues.

CDR3 region: CASSGRGTNAYNEQFF. The CDR3 DNA is TGTGCCAGCAGCGGAAGAGGGACAAATGCCTACAATGAGCAGTTCTTC. The chain combines TRBV9 with TRBJ2-1; TRBD1 is a possible D gene (6 bases). This CDR3 comprises 16 residues. The germline gives CDR1 SGDLS, CDR2 YYNGEE. V lost 3 bases, J lost 2 bases, and 15 bases lay in between. The whole variable domain, filled in from reference TRBV9 and TRBJ2-1, reads DSGVTQTPKHLITATGQRVTLRCSPRSGDLSVYWYQQSLDQGLQFLIQYYNGEERAKGNILERFSAQQFPDLHSELNLSSLELGDSALYFCASSGRGTNAYNEQFFGPGTRLTVL.

J is TRBJ1-1 and V is TRBV7-9, with a weak D call TRBD1 (5 bases). CDR3 length: 15 amino acids. Germline CDR1 SEHNR, CDR2 FQNEAQ (reference sequence). The V end lost 5 bases, the J end lost 0 bases, and 13 bases lay between the germline ends. The chain's CDR3 is CASSPMAGVNTEAFF. The CDR3 region has the DNA TGTGCCAGCAGCCCGATGGCGGGGGTGAACACTGAAGCTTTCTTT.

The rearrangement joins TRBV27 to TRBJ2-3, with 7 bases aligning to TRBD1. The CDR3 loop spans 16 amino acids. CDR1 is MNHEY and CDR2 is SMNVEV in the germline V gene (reference sequence). J was trimmed by 2 bases and V by 1 base; bases with no gene match: 6. The CDR3 DNA reads as TGTGCCAGCAGTTTATTCTGGACAGGTGTCACAGATACGCAGTATTTT. Translating gives CASSLFWTGVTDTQYF.

J is TRBJ1-1 and V is TRBV5-6; D may be TRBD1 (5 bases). This CDR3 is built from 18 residues. Per the germline V gene, CDR1 is SGHDT and CDR2 is YYEEEE. V lost 2 bases, J lost 0 bases, and 20 bases lay in between. In DNA form, the CDR3 reads TGTGCCAGCAGCTTCTACGCTTACAGGTTCTTGATGAACACTGAAGCTTTCTTT. Translated: CASSFYAYRFLMNTEAFF.

The chain employs TRBV2 and TRBJ2-5; tentatively, D is TRBD2 (5 bases). The CDR3 length is 13 residues. Germline CDR1 and CDR2: SNHLY and FYNNEI. The V end lost 9 bases, the J end lost 2 bases, and 13 bases lay between the germline ends. The CDR3 sequence is CARRLASQETQYF. DNA of the CDR3: TGTGCCAGACGTTTAGCGTCACAAGAGACCCAGTACTTC.